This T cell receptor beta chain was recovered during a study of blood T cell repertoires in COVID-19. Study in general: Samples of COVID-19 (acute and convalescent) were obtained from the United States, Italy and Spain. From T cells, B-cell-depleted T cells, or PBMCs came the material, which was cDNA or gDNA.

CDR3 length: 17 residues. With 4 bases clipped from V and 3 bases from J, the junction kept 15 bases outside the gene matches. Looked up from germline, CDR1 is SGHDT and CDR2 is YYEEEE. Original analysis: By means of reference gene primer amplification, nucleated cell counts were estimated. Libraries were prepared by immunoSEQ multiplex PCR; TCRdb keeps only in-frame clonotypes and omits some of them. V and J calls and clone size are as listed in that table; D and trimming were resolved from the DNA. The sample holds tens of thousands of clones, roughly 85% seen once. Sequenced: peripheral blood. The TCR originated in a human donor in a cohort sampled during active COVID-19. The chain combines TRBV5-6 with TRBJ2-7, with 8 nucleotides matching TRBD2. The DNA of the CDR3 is TGTGCCAGCAGCCGAAGGCTGATAGCCAGCGGGGGCTACGAGCAGTACTTC. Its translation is CASSRRLIASGGYEQYF.